This TCR beta chain was identified during a study of T cells after yellow fever vaccination. Notes on the study in general: Overlap between CD4 and CD8 compartments was detected for a small share of clonotypes.

Comment on this clonotype: Antigen specificity is unknown.

TCRdb re-called the 5' RACE reads with MiXCR, one entry per CDR3 protein. The table lists 350,000 or so distinct CDR3 sequences, roughly 7.5% of them singletons. The CDR3 runs 15 residues. Germline CDR1 is MNHEY and CDR2 is SMNVEV (reference sequence). Germline trimming cut 5 bases from V and 4 bases from J; bases unmatched to any gene: 8. The source material was PBMCs, sampled around 45 days after the first yellow fever vaccination. The gene calls are TRBV27 and TRBJ1-2, with 9 bases matching TRBD1. The clonotype was recovered from a man younger than 35 who received the YFV17D yellow fever vaccine. CDR3 protein: CASSQNRDRAYGYTF. CDR3 bases: TGTGCCAGCAGTCAAAACCGGGACAGGGCCTATGGCTACACCTTC.